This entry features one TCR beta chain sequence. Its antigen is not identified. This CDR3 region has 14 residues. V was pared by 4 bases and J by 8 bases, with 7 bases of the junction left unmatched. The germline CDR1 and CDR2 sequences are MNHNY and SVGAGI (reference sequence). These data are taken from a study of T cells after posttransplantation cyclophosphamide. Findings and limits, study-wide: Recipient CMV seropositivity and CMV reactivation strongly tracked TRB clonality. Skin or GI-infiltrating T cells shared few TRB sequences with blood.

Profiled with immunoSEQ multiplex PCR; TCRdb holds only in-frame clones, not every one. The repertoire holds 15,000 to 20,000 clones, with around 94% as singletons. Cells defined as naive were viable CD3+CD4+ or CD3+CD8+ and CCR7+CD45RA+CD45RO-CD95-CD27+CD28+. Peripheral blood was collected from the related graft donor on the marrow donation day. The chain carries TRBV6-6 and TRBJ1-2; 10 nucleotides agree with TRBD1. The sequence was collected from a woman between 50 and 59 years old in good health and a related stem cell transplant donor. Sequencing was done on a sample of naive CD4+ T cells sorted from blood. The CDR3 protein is CASSSSGQGGGYTF. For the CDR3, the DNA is TGTGCCAGCAGTTCCTCTGGACAGGGGGGCGGCTACACCTTC.